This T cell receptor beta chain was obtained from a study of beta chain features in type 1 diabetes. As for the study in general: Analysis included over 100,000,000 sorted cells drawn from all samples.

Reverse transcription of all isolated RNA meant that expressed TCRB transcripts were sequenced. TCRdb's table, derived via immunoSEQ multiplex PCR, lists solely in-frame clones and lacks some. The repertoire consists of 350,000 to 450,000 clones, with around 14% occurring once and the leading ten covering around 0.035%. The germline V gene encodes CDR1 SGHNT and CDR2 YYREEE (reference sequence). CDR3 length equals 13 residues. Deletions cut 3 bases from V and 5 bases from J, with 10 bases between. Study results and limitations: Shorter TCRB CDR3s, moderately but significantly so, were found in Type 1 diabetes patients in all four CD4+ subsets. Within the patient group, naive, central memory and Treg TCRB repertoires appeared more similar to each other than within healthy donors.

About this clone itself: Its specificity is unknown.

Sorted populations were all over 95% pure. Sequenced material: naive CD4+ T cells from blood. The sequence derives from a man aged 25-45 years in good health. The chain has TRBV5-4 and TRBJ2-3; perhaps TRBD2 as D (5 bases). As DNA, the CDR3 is TGTGCCAGCAGCTCGTCTCGGGAAGATACGCAGTATTTT. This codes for CASSSSREDTQYF. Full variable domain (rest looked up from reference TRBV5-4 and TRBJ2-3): ETGVTQSPTHLIKTRGQQVTLRCSSQSGHNTVSWYQQALGQGPQFIFQYYREEENGRGNFPPRFSGLQFPNYSSELNVNALELDDSALYLCASSSSREDTQYFGPGTRLTVL.